This T cell receptor (beta chain) comes out of a study of CXCR3-negative and CXCR3-positive naive CD8 T cells. The study's findings and limits: Researchers report that CXCR3-positive naive cells carry more hydrophobic TRB CDR3s than CXCR3-negative naive cells.

Details on this clonotype: Its target is unknown.

Germline V gene sequence: CDR1 SEHNR, CDR2 FQNEAQ (reference sequence). CDR3 size: 15 residues. The study made its TRB cDNA libraries by 5' RACE, adding UMI labels. After re-calling the 5' RACE reads, TCRdb lists one entry per CDR3 protein, DNA absent. The sample features some 99,000 distinct CDR3 sequences, with about 1% in its top ten. The chain joins TRBV7-9 to TRBJ2-7; TCRdb designates TRBD1, a call that cannot be tested without DNA. This receptor was taken from a human donor in good health. Some clones in this sample may be carry-over from other donors' samples. The sample taken for sequencing was naive CXCR3+ CD8+ T cells from blood. Noted subset: CD45RO-CCR7+CD27+CD95- naive CD8+ T cells expressing CXCR3 (TNR3+). CDR3 region: CASSPRRQGAYEQYF.